One TCR beta chain is described in this entry. This receptor's antigen is unknown. Per-base qualities were not stored, and no clone one base away is much larger. V and J lose 1 base and 5 bases, and a span of 6 bases separates them. Measured from the cysteine to the phenylalanine, the CDR3 is 13 residues long. The CDR3 DNA has 39 bases and is translated from base 1. CDR1 and CDR2 are drawn from the germline V gene: SGHDN, FVKESK. Using the deep immunoSEQ assay, TCR CDR3 regions were amplified from genomic DNA by multiplex PCR. For each cell subset, the extracted genomic DNA was distributed evenly across all wells of several immunoSEQ 96-well plates, and each plate served as one replicate. For sorted subsets, roughly 200 ng of genomic DNA, equivalent to around 31,000 T cell genomes, went into each replicate PCR. Purified libraries were quantified with a Qubit 3.0 fluorometer, sized on a Bioanalyzer 2100, and re-quantified with the KAPA Library Quantification kit. A separate single-read 150-cycle Illumina NextSeq 550 flow cell was used to sequence each immunoSEQ 96-well plate. In the original analysis: The immunoSEQ output contained only junctional sequences without quality scores, so filtering could not match that applied to full-length reads. To assign V/J genes and CDR3, sequences were annotated using PyIR, a Python wrapper for IgBLAST v1.9, with IMGT germline references. Reads with weak V/J assignments (E-value above 1e-6), missing CDR3, stop codons, out-of-frame junctions, or ambiguous translated residues were removed. V3J clonotypes were defined by identical inferred V gene, J gene, and CDR3 amino acid sequence. The percentage overlap between two repertoires was calculated by dividing the number of shared unique clonotypes by the size of the smaller repertoire. Three approaches were used to assess repertoire richness: RTK rarefaction, the Chao1 estimator, and Recon v2.1 estimates of unobserved clonotypes. Generation probabilities for all TCRbeta clonotypes obtained by the gDNA method from a few donors were computed using OLGA. The table was pulled from immuneACCESS by TCRdb, which kept in-frame rearrangements only. Such tables lose some clones; where checked, under half of the loss comes from unresolved V genes, and the rest has no known cause. V and J calls and clone size are those listed in that table; D and trimming were worked out from the DNA. Here the sample has about 580,000 clones; 98% occur a single time. 0.3% to 0.35% of the sample is held by the ten biggest clonotypes.

The sample comes from a study of shared clonotypes between healthy human individuals (dated by TCRdb to the early 2020s). About the investigation overall: A few men and two women, aged 18 to 49 years, made up the cohort. For each donor, CD4 naive and CD4 memory were each given three plates, CD8 naive was given two plates, and CD8 memory was given one plate. The study deeply sequenced blood TCR repertoires of about five healthy adults to estimate repertoire size and the extent of clonotype sharing between individuals. Different laboratories and diverse techniques were used to prepare libraries and sequence TCR repertoires, to increase sequencing depth and limit assay-specific biases. Between about 0.8 and 8.9 billion PBMCs per donor were obtained by leukapheresis.

Results the study describes overall, beyond this receptor: Only blood was sampled, and tissue TCR repertoires likely differ from those in blood. Incomplete sequencing was indicated by rarefaction of sorted-subset datasets, despite the large sequencing depth. Because the study included only a small number of donors, the genetic and exposure-history diversity represented was limited. Pairwise subsampling indicated that sequencing depth was expected to affect the degree of clonotype sharing among donors. Compared with non-shared clonotypes, clonotypes shared by all four sorted-subset donors had higher generation probabilities. About 5% of naive CD4, 3% to 3.5% of naive CD8, around 2.3% of memory CD4, and 0.4% of memory CD8 clonotypes were shared across a few donors. Estimated clonotype richness was generally larger for naive than for memory subsets.

For the CD8 naive samples, CD45RO-negative cells were positively selected for CCR7, yielding a CD45RA+CCR7+ population from which TemRA cells were excluded. Healthy HIV-negative adults with no recently reported acute infections or vaccinations were included as donors. Every donor was a Caucasian adult living in Nashville, Tennessee, USA. Blood was obtained by leukapheresis, after which PBMCs were separated by Ficoll-Histopaque density gradient centrifugation and cryopreserved in liquid nitrogen vapor phase. Analytical flow cytometry was used to check the purity and quantity of every magnetically sorted T cell population. Genomic DNA was isolated from each sorted fraction and quantified by UV absorbance on a Nanodrop 2000c.

This clonotype was obtained from a man aged 30 to 45 in good health. This chain joins TRBV14 to TRBJ1-5; the D gene identity is not certain. Sequencing was carried out using naive CD8+ T cells sorted from blood. The cell subset or site label, as the study defines it: CD45RA+CCR7+. This receptor has the CDR3 CASSQGGDQPQHF. The nucleotide sequence reads TGTGCCAGCAGCCAAGGTGGTGATCAGCCCCAGCATTTT. The CDR3 plus the reference TRBV14 and TRBJ1-5 genes for the other parts give the full variable domain: EAGVTQFPSHSVIEKGQTVTLRCDPISGHDNLYWYRRVMGKEIKFLLHFVKESKQDESGMPNNRFLAERTGGTYSTLKVQPAELEDSGVYFCASSQGGDQPQHFGDGTRLSIL.